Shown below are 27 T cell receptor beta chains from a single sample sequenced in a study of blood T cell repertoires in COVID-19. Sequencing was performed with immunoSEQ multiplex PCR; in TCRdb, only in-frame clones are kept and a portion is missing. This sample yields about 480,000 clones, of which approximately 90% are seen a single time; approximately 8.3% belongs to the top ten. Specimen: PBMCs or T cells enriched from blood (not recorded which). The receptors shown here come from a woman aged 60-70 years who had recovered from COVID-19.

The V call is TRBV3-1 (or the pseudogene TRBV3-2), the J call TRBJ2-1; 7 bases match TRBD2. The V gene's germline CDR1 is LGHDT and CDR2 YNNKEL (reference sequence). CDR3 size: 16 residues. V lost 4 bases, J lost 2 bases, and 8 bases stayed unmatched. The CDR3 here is CASSPKVGGAYNEQFF. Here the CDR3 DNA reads TGTGCCAGCAGCCCGAAAGTGGGGGGGGCCTACAATGAGCAGTTCTTC.

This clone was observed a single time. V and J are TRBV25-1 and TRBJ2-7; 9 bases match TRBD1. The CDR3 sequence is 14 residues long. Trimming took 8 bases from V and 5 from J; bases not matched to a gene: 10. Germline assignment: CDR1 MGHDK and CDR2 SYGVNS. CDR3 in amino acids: CASSPRQGGDEQYF. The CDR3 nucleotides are TGTGCCAGCTCCCCCCGACAGGGGGGCGACGAGCAGTACTTC.

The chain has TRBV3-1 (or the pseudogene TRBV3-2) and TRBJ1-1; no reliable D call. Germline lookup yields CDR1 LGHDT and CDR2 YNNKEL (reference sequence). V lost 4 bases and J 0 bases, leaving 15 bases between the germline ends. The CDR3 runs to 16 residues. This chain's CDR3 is CASSLRGPSLNTEAFF. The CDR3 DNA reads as TGTGCCAGCAGCCTGAGAGGTCCCTCTCTGAACACTGAAGCTTTCTTT.

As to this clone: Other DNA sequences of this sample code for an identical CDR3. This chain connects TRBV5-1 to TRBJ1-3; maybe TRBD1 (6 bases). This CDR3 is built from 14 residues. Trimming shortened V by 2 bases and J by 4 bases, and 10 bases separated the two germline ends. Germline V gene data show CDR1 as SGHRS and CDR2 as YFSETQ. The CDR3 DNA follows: TGCGCCAGCAGCTTTGCAGGGGCGGGAAACACCATATATTTT. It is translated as CASSFAGAGNTIYF.

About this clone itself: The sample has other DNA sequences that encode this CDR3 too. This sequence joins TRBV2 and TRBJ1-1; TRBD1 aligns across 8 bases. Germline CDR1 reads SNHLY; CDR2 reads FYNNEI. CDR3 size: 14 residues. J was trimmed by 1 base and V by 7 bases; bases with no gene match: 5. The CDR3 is CASTGQGANTEAFF. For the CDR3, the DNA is TGTGCCAGCACCGGGCAGGGGGCGAACACTGAAGCTTTCTTT.

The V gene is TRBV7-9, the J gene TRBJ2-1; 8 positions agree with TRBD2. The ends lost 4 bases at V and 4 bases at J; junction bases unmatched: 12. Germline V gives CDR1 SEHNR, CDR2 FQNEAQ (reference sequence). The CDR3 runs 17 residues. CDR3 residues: CASSWALVGGGYNEQFF. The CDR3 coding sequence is TGTGCCAGCAGCTGGGCCCTTGTGGGCGGGGGGTACAATGAGCAGTTCTTC.

The CDR3 loop is CASSIGSWRDTEAFF. CDR3 DNA: TGTGCCAGTAGTATCGGTAGCTGGAGGGACACTGAAGCTTTCTTT. The J gene is TRBJ1-1, the V gene TRBV19; no reliable D call. This CDR3 comprises 15 residues. Germline V gene lookup returns CDR1 LNHDA and CDR2 SQIVND (reference sequence). Trimming stripped 3 bases from V and 3 bases from J, with 14 bases between.

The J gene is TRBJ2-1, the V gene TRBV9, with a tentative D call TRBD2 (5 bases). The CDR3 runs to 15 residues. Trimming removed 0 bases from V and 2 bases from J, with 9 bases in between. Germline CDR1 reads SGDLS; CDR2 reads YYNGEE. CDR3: CASSVDGVPYNEQFF. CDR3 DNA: TGTGCCAGCAGCGTAGACGGGGTTCCCTACAATGAGCAGTTCTTC.

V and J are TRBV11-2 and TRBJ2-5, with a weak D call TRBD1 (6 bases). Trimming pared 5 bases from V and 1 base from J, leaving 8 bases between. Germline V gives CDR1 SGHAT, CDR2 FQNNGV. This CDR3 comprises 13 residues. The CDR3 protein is CASSGGRQETQYF. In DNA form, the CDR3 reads TGTGCCAGCAGCGGGGGCCGCCAAGAGACCCAGTACTTC.

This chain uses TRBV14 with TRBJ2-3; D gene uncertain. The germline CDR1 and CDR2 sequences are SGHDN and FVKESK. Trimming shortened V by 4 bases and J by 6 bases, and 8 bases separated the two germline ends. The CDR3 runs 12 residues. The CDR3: CASSPTPDTQYF. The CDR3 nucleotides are TGTGCCAGCAGCCCGACTCCGGATACGCAGTATTTT.

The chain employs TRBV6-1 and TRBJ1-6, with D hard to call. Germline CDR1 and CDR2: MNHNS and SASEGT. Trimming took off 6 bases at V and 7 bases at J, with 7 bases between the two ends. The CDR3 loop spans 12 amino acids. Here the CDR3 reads CASREKNSPLHF. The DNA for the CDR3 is TGTGCCAGCAGAGAGAAGAATTCACCCCTCCACTTT.

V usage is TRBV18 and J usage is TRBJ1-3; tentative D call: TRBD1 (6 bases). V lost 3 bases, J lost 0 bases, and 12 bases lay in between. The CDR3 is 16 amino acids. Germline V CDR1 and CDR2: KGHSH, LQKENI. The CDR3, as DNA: TGTGCCAGCTCACCGATTCAGGGGCTCTCTGGAAACACCATATATTTT. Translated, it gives CASSPIQGLSGNTIYF.

CDR3 sequence (DNA): TGTGCCAGCAGCCGAGGGGGACAGGGGAACACTGAAGCTTTCTTT. The encoded protein is CASSRGGQGNTEAFF. The rearrangement uses TRBV7-9 and TRBJ1-1; TRBD1 matches 9 bases. This CDR3 is 15 amino acids long. Germline-derived CDR1 and CDR2 are SEHNR and FQNEAQ (reference sequence). The trim removed 5 bases at V and 1 base at J, leaving 5 bases unmatched. Drawing the rest from reference TRBV7-9 and TRBJ1-1, the complete variable domain is DTGVSQNPRHKITKRGQNVTFRCDPISEHNRLYWYRQTLGQGPEFLTYFQNEAQLEKSRLLSDRFSAERPKGSFSTLEIQRTEQGDSAMYLCASSRGGQGNTEAFFGQGTRLTVV.

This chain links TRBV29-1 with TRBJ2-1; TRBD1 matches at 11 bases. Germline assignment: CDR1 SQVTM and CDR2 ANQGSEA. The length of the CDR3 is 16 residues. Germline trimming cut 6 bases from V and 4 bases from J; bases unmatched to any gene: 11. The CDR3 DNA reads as TGCAGCGTCACCGCATTCGGGACAGGGGGTTACAATGAGCAGTTCTTC. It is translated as CSVTAFGTGGYNEQFF.

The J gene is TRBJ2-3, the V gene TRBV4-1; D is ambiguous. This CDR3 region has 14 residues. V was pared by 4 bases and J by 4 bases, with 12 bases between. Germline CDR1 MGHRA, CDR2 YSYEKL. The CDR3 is CASSPPTPADTQYF. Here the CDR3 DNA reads TGCGCCAGCAGCCCCCCGACTCCGGCAGATACGCAGTATTTT.

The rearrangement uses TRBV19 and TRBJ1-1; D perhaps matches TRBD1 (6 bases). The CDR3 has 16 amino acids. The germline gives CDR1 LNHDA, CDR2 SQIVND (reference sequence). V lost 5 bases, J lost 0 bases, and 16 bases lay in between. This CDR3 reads CASSPSPDRMNTEAFF. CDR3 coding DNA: TGTGCCAGTAGTCCCAGCCCCGACAGGATGAACACTGAAGCTTTCTTT.

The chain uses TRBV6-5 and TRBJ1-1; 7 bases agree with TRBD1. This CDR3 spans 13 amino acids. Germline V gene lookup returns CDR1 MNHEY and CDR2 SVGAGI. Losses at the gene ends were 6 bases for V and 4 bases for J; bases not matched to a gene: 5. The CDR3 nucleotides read TGTGCCAGCAGGACCAACAGGGGCACTGAAGCTTTCTTT. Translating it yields CASRTNRGTEAFF.

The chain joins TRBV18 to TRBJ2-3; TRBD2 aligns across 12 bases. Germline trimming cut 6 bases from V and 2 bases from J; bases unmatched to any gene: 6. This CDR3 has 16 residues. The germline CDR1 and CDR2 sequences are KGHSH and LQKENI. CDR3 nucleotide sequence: TGTGCCAGCTCCCCTAGCGGGGGGGCTTCCACAGATACGCAGTATTTT. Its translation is CASSPSGGASTDTQYF.

The CDR3 is CASSLHSPGTGSGYTF. The CDR3 DNA reads TGTGCCAGCAGCTTACACTCTCCCGGGACAGGGAGCGGCTACACCTTC. This chain links TRBV11-2 with TRBJ1-2, with 9 bases aligning to TRBD1. Germline values: CDR1 SGHAT, CDR2 FQNNGV. The CDR3 has 16 amino acids. The V and J ends lost 2 bases and 8 bases, in that order; junction bases with no gene match: 12.

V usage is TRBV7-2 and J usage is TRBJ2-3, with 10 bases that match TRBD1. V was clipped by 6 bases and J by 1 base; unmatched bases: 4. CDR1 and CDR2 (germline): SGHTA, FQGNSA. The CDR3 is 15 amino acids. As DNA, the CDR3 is TGTGCCAGCAGTCCAGACAGGGGGCGCACAGATACGCAGTATTTT. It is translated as CASSPDRGRTDTQYF. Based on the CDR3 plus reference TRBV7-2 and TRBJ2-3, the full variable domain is GAGVSQSPSNKVTEKGKDVELRCDPISGHTALYWYRQSLGQGLEFLIYFQGNSAPDKSGLPSDRFSAERTGGSVSTLTIQRTQQEDSAVYLCASSPDRGRTDTQYFGPGTRLTVL.

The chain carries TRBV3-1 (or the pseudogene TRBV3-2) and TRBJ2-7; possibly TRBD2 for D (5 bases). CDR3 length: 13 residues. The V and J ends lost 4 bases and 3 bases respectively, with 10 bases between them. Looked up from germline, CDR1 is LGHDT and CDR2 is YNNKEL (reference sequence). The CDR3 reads CASSPSGSYEQYF. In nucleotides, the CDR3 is TGTGCCAGCAGCCCCAGTGGGAGCTACGAGCAGTACTTC.

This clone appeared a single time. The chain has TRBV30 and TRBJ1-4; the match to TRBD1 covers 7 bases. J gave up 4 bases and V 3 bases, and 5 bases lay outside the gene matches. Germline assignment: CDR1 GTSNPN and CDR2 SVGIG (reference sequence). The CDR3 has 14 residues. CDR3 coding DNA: TGTGCCTGGAGCTTGGACAGGCTTAATGAAAAACTGTTTTTT. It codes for CAWSLDRLNEKLFF.

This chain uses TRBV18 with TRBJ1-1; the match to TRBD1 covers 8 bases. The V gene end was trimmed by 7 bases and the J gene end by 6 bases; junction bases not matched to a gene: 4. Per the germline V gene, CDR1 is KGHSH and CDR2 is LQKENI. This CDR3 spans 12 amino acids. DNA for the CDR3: TGTGCCAGCTTCCAGGGGGCCTCTGAAGCTTTCTTT. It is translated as CASFQGASEAFF.

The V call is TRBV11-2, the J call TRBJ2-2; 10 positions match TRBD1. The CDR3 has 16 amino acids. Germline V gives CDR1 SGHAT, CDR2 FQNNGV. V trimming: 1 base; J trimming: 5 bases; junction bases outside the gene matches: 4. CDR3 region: CASSLGPDRGTGELFF. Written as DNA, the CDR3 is TGTGCCAGCAGCTTAGGACCGGACAGGGGGACCGGGGAGCTGTTTTTT.

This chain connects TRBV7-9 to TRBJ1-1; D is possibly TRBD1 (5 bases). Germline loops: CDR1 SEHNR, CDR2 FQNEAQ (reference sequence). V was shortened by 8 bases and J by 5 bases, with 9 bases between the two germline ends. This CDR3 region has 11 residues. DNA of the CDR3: TGTGCCAGCTCCAGGGAGACTGAAGCTTTCTTT. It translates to CASSRETEAFF.

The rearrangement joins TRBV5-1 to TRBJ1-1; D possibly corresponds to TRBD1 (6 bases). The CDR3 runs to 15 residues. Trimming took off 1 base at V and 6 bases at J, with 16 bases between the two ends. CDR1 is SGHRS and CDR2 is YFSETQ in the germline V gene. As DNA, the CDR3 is TGCGCCAGCAGCTTGTTACAGGGCAACGGAGCTGAAGCTTTCTTT. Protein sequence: CASSLLQGNGAEAFF. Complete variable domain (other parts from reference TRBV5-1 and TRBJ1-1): KAGVTQTPRYLIKTRGQQVTLSCSPISGHRSVSWYQQTPGQGLQFLFEYFSETQRNKGNFPGRFSGRQFSNSRSEMNVSTLELGDSALYLCASSLLQGNGAEAFFGQGTRLTVV.

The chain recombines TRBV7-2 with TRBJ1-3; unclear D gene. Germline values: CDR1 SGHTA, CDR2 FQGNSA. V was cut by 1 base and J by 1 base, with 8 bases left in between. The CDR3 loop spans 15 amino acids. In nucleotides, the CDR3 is TGTGCCAGCAGCTTAGGAGGGTATTCTGGAAACACCATATATTTT. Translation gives CASSLGGYSGNTIYF.